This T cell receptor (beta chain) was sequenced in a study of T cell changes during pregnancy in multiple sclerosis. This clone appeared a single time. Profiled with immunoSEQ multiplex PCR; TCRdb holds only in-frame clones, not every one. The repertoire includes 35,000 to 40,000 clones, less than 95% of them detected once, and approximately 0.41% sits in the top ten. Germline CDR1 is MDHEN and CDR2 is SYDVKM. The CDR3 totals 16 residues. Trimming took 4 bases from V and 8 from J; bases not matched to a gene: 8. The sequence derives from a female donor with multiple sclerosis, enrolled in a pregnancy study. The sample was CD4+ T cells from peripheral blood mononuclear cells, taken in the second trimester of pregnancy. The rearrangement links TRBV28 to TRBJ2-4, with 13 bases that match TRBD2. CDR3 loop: CASSSSRTSGRHIQYF. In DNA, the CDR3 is TGTGCCAGCAGTTCCTCACGGACTAGCGGGAGACACATTCAGTACTTC. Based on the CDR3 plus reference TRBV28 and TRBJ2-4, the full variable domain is DVKVTQSSRYLVKRTGEKVFLECVQDMDHENMFWYRQDPGLGLRLIYFSYDVKMKEKGDIPEGYSVSREKKERFSLILESASTNQTSMYLCASSSSRTSGRHIQYFGAGTRLSVL.